The sample holds many counts of the clone carrying this T cell receptor (beta chain). The entry originates in a study of blood T cell repertoires in COVID-19. Overall study: From T cells, B-cell-depleted T cells, or PBMCs came the material, which was cDNA or gDNA.

Original analysis: Estimated nucleated cell counts came from reference gene primer amplification. Clones were sequenced by immunoSEQ multiplex PCR, and TCRdb holds only the in-frame ones, with some missing. V, J and clone size reflect that table, while D and trimming were determined from the DNA. The data contain about 140,000 clones, about 80% of them singletons. CDR1 is SGHDT and CDR2 is YYEEEE in the germline V gene. The CDR3 is made up of 13 amino acids. V lost 3 bases, J lost 9 bases, and 3 bases stayed unmatched. This TCR was sampled from a man in his fifties or sixties with acute or convalescent COVID-19. Sample: peripheral blood. This chain links TRBV5-6 with TRBJ1-3; 10 bases fit TRBD1. CDR3 sequence: CASSWGQGTTIYF. In DNA form, the CDR3 reads TGTGCCAGCAGCTGGGGACAGGGGACCACCATATATTTT.